This T cell receptor beta chain is drawn from a study of T cells expressing NK-cell markers. TCRdb re-analyzed the 5' RACE reads; it lists each CDR3 protein once, without DNA. Listed are roughly 150,000 distinct CDR3 sequences; around 20% falls within the top ten. This TCR came from a man between 18 and 69 years old in good health. The sequenced material came from blood T cells: a sorted CD56 or NKG2C T cell subset, CD4+ or CD8+ T cells, or bulk PBMC T cells (not recorded which).

CDR3 loop: CASSLAGGYGEKLFF. The rearrangement joins TRBV7-9 to TRBJ1-4; TCRdb designates TRBD1, a call that cannot be tested without DNA. The CDR3 has 15 residues. Per germline, CDR1 SEHNR and CDR2 FQNEAQ (reference sequence).